Listed below are T cell receptor beta chains from one sample, sequenced in a study of shared clonotypes between healthy human individuals. Generated by immunoSEQ multiplex PCR, the TCRdb table keeps only in-frame clones and is missing some. The data hold about 2.3 million clones, with 85% to 95% observed a single time. The sequenced sample was naive CD4+ T cells from PBMCs. Source of these receptors: a man younger than 35 in good health. Some clones in this sample may be carry-over from other donors' samples. The CDR3 runs from the conserved cysteine through the conserved F or W. The order of the fields is CDR3 protein, CDR3 length, V gene.

CASRGPGETQYF	12	TRBV6-6
CASSLGGPQHF	11	TRBV7-9
CASSSGLVSTDTQYF	15	TRBV28
CASSVVGDRGNEQFF	15	TRBV9
CASNSPGGDTQYF	13	TRBV5-4
CASSLGTVSDYEQYF	15	TRBV6-1
CASSIMTLRRDEQFF	15	TRBV19
CASSYRGRASGESQYEQYF	19	TRBV7-2
CASSYSGVLAKNIQYF	16	TRBV6-5
CASSSRDGGPLYF	13	TRBV7-2
CASSSYRGSQETQYF	15	TRBV28
CATGPLRAGAPGELFF	16	TRBV10-3
CASSFARTSGQETQYF	16	TRBV5-4
CAWDTERSYEQYF	13	TRBV30
CAWSVQSQETQYF	13	TRBV30
CASSSRTGGALDTQYF	16	TRBV28
CASSRDRVGNTIYF	14	TRBV11-2
CSATWMNTIYF	11	TRBV20-1
CTSRPRKGNQPQHF	14	TRBV1
CASSLNRGAYNEQFF	15	TRBV5-6